This TCR beta chain was found in a study of T cell responses to AZD1222 COVID-19 vaccine. Study-level points and caveats: The study found Spike-specific TCR breadth and depth rose after two AZD1222 doses. Most donors were white British and more were female, and clonal diversity was possibly underestimated. Researchers took repertoire samples only after the peak T cell response had come.

Repertoires were generated with immunoSEQ multiplex PCR, while TCRdb's copy carries only in-frame clones and drops some. The data show over 55,000 clones, around 82% seen once. The CDR3 loop spans 15 amino acids. Trimming took 6 bases from V and 6 from J, leaving 17 bases between them. Germline values: CDR1 SGHTA, CDR2 FQGNSA. For this clone: The antigen remains unidentified.

This clonotype was sampled from an adult who received the AZD1222 COVID-19 vaccine. This rearrangement joins TRBV7-2 to TRBJ1-4, with D possibly being TRBD1 (5 bases). The sequenced sample was peripheral blood, obtained 28 days after the second AZD1222 dose. The CDR3 region has the DNA TGTGCCAGCAGTCGTACACCGGGACCATATGAAAAACTGTTTTTT. Translating it yields CASSRTPGPYEKLFF. Supplemented by reference TRBV7-2 and TRBJ1-4, the full variable domain reads GAGVSQSPSNKVTEKGKDVELRCDPISGHTALYWYRQSLGQGLEFLIYFQGNSAPDKSGLPSDRFSAERTGGSVSTLTIQRTQQEDSAVYLCASSRTPGPYEKLFFGSGTQLSVL.